The 2 T cell receptor beta chains reported below all come from one sample, sequenced in a study of Graves' ophthalmopathy and Graves' hyperthyroidism. RNA served as the template for amplifying TCR beta CDR3 regions. HTBI primers were used in a first-round RT-PCR, which preceded a second-round multiplex PCR. MiXCR was run by TCRdb on the multiplex PCR reads, yielding one entry per CDR3 protein. Here the sample spans about 480,000 distinct CDR3 sequences, about 15% being singletons. Input material: blood. The receptors shown here come from a woman in her 30s with Graves' ophthalmopathy.

This clonotype has a count of ten or more. This chain links TRBV20-1 with TRBJ2-7; perhaps D is TRBD1 or TRBD2 (5 bases each). V was trimmed by 3 bases and J by 0 bases, leaving 15 bases between them. The CDR3 has 15 residues. Germline values: CDR1 DFQATT, CDR2 SNEGSKA (reference sequence). The CDR3 DNA sequence: TGCAGTGCTAGTGATCCGAGGGGAAGCTCCTACGAGCAGTACTTC. This translates into CSASDPRGSSYEQYF.

This clonotype was detected a few times. The genes are TRBV6-5 and TRBJ2-7; 9 nucleotides match TRBD2. The CDR3 contains 15 residues. Germline lookup yields CDR1 MNHEY and CDR2 SVGAGI. The ends lost 2 bases at V and 2 bases at J; junction bases unmatched: 4. The CDR3 coding sequence is TGTGCCAGCAGTTACACGGGACTAGCCGCCTACGAGCAGTACTTC. Translating gives CASSYTGLAAYEQYF.